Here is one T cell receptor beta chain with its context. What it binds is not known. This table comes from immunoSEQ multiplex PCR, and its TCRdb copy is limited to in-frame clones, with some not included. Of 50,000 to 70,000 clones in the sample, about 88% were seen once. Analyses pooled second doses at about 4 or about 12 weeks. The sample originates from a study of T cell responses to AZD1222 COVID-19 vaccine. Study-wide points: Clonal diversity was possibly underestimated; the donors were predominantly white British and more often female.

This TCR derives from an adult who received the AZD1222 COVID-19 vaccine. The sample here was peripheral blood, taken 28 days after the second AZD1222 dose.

Written as DNA, the CDR3 is TGTGCCTGGAGTGTCGGGGGGAGGCAGCCCCAGCATTTT. This sequence encodes CAWSVGGRQPQHF. J is TRBJ1-5 and V is TRBV30, with D possibly TRBD1 on 5 matching bases. In germline, CDR1 is GTSNPN, CDR2 SVGIG (reference sequence). The CDR3 is 13 residues long. V lost 0 bases and J 7 bases, leaving 10 bases between the germline ends. Variable domain in full (rest from reference TRBV30 and TRBJ1-5): SQTIHQWPATLVQPVGSPLSLECTVEGTSNPNLYWYRQAAGRGLQLLFYSVGIGQISSEVPQNLSASRPQDRQFILSSKKLLLSDSGFYLCAWSVGGRQPQHFGDGTRLSIL.